This entry describes one T cell receptor beta chain. These data belong to a study of blood T cell repertoires in COVID-19. About the research overall: COVID-19 samples from acute and convalescent phases originated in the United States, Italy and Spain.

This table comes from immunoSEQ multiplex PCR, and its TCRdb copy is limited to in-frame clones, with some not included. The top ten clones hold approximately 9% of a sample with 230,000 or so clones, 80% to 90% of them seen once. Losses at the gene ends were 4 bases for V and 3 bases for J; bases not matched to a gene: 2. The CDR3 covers 13 residues. This rearrangement joins TRBV12-3 or TRBV12-4 to TRBJ1-2; the match to TRBD1 covers 7 bases. The source material was peripheral blood. This TCR derives from a man aged 40-49 years with active or convalescent COVID-19. The CDR3 sequence is CASSYGTDYGYTF. The CDR3 nucleotides read TGTGCCAGCAGTTATGGGACAGACTATGGCTACACCTTC.